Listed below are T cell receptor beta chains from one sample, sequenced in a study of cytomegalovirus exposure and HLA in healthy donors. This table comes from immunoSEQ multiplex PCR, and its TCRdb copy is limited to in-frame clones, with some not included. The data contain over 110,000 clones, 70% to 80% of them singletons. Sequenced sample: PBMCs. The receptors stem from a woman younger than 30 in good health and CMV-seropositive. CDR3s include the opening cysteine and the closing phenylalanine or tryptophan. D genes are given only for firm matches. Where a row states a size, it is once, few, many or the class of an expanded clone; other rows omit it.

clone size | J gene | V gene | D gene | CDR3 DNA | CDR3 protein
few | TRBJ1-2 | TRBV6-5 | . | TGTGCCAGCAGTTACTCGGGCAGGGTGACTTACTATGGCTACACCTTC | CASSYSGRVTYYGYTF
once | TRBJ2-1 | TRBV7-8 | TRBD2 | TGTGCCAGCAGCCCAAGAAGGAAAGCGGGGCATTACAATGAGCAGTTCTTC | CASSPRRKAGHYNEQFF
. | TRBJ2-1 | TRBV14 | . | TGTGCCAGCAGCCTCTTGGGCGTCCGTGAGCAGTTCTTC | CASSLLGVREQFF
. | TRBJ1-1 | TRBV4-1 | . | TGCGCCAGCGAGATGGGCGCGAACACTGAAGCTTTCTTT | CASEMGANTEAFF
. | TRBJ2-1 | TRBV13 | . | TGTGCCAGCAGCGCGGGACAGAACAATGAGCAGTTCTTC | CASSAGQNNEQFF
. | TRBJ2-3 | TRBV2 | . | TGTGCCAGCGGATTGGGGGGAGGTACGCAGTATTTT | CASGLGGGTQYF
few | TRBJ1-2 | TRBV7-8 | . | TGTGCCAGCAGCACCCAGGCCCCTCGCTATGGCTACACCTTC | CASSTQAPRYGYTF
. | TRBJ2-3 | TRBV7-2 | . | TGTGCCAGCAGCGGCAGTCTGGCAGATACGCAGTATTTT | CASSGSLADTQYF
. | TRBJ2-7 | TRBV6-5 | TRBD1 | TGTGCCAGCACGACCGGAGGGACAGGGTACTACGAGCAGTACTTC | CASTTGGTGYYEQYF
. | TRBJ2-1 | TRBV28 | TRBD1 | TGTGCCAGCAGGATCGAGACAGGGTCCTACAATGAGCAGTTCTTC | CASRIETGSYNEQFF
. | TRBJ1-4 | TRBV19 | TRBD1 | TGTGCCAGTAGTGACAGGACAGGGAAGAGTGAAAAACTGTTTTTT | CASSDRTGKSEKLFF
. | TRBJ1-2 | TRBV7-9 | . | TGTGCCAGCAGCAAAGCCGGGGGGGTGAACGCTAACTATGGCTACACCTTC | CASSKAGGVNANYGYTF
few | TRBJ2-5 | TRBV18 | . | TGTGCCAGCTCATTGGGGACACTACAAGAGACCCAGTACTTC | CASSLGTLQETQYF
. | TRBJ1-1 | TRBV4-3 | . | TGCGCCAGCAGCCAAGTGGCTTATGGCAACACTGAAGCTTTCTTT | CASSQVAYGNTEAFF
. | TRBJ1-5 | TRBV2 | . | TGTGCCAGCAGTGCTCGGGTCAATCAGCCCCAGCATTTT | CASSARVNQPQHF
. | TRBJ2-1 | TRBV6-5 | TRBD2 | TGTGCCAGCAGGAGACTAGCTACTGAGCAGTTCTTC | CASRRLATEQFF
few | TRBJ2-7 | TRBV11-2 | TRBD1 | TGTGCCAGCACGGACAGGGATGCCGAGCAGTACTTC | CASTDRDAEQYF
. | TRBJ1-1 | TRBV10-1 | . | TGCGCCAGCAGTGAGACAGGTCCCACTGAAGCTTTCTTT | CASSETGPTEAFF
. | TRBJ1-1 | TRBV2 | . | TGTGCCAGCAGCCGCGGCCCCGGGGGGGAAGCTTTCTTT | CASSRGPGGEAFF
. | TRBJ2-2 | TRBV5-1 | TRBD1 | TGCGCCAGTGGGACAGGGGCCGCCGGGGAGCTGTTTTTT | CASGTGAAGELFF
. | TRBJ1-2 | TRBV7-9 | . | TGTGCCAGCAGCTTAGCCTCTGCGGGCTCGGGCTATGGCTACACCTTC | CASSLASAGSGYGYTF
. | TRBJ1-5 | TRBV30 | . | TGTGCCTGGAGTGTAAGTGTGGGGGGAGGTCAGCCCCAGCATTTT | CAWSVSVGGGQPQHF
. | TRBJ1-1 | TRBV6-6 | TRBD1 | TGTGCCAGCAGGGGGACAGATTTGAACACTGAAGCTTTCTTT | CASRGTDLNTEAFF
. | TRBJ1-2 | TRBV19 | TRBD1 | TGTGCCAGTAGTATAAAGGGGACAGTCGGAAGCGGCTACACCTTC | CASSIKGTVGSGYTF
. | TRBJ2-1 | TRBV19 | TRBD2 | TGTGCCAGTAGTATGATCTCGCGGGGGGGCCGGGATGAGCAGTTCTTC | CASSMISRGGRDEQFF
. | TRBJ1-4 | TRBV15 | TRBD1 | TGTGCCACCAGCAGGACGGGACAGGGTATCGGGAATAATGAAAAACTGTTTTTT | CATSRTGQGIGNNEKLFF
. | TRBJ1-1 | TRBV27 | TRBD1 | TGTGCCAGCAGCCCCATTAGGACAGGGACGAACACTGAAGCTTTCTTT | CASSPIRTGTNTEAFF
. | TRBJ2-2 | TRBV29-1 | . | TGCAGCGTGACAGAACTACTGACCGGGGAGCTGTTTTTT | CSVTELLTGELFF
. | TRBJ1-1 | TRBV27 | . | TGTGCCAGCAGTCTCACCGGGGTCCGTGAAGCTTTCTTT | CASSLTGVREAFF
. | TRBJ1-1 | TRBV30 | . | TGTGCCTGGGGGAGTGCTTTCTTT | CAWGSAFF
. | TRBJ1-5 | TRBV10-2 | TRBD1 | TGCGCCAGCAGTGAGTCGGGGACAGGGGCCAATCAGCCCCAGCATTTT | CASSESGTGANQPQHF
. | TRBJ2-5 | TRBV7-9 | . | TGTGCCAGCAGCTTGACCCAGGGACAAGAGACCCAGTACTTC | CASSLTQGQETQYF
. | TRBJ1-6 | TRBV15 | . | TGTGCCACCAGCCTATTAAGCTCCTATAATTCACCCCTCCACTTT | CATSLLSSYNSPLHF
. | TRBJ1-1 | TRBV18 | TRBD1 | TGTGCCAGCTCACCTCGACAGGGGGAGATGAACACTGAAGCTTTCTTT | CASSPRQGEMNTEAFF
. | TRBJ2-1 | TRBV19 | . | TGTGCCAGTAGTATCCTAGCCTACAATGAGCAGTTCTTC | CASSILAYNEQFF
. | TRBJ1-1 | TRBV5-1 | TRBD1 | TGCGCCAGCAGCTCTCCCAGGGGGGACACTGAAGCTTTCTTT | CASSSPRGDTEAFF
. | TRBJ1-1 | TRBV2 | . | TGTGCCAGCAGTCGGACAGTTGAAGCTTTCTTT | CASSRTVEAFF
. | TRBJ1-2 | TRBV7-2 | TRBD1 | TGTGCCAGCAGCAAAACTGGACAGGGTAGTGGCTACACCTTC | CASSKTGQGSGYTF
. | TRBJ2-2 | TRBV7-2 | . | TGTGCCAGCAGCTGGCAGGGTGGCGGGGAGCTGTTTTTT | CASSWQGGGELFF
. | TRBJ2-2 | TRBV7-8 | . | TGTGCCAGCAGCTTAGACAGGGATGGGTCCGGGGAGCTGTTTTTT | CASSLDRDGSGELFF
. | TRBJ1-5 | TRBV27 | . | TGTGCCAGCAGAAGGACAGAGTATAGCAATCAGCCCCAGCATTTT | CASRRTEYSNQPQHF
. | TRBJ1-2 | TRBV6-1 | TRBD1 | TGTGCCAGCAGTGAATGGGGACAGGGAGCTAATGGCTACACCTTC | CASSEWGQGANGYTF
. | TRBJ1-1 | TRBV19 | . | TGTGCCAGCAAAGGGGGAGCTGAAGCTTTCTTT | CASKGGAEAFF
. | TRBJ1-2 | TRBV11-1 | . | TGTGCCACCAAAGAGGCCCCAAATAGCTATGGCTACACCTTC | CATKEAPNSYGYTF
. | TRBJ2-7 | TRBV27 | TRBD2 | TGTGCCAGCCGACTAGCGGGGGTCTCCTACGAGCAGTACTTC | CASRLAGVSYEQYF
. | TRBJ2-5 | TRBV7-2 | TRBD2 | TGTGCCAGCAGCAAACTAGCGGGGGGAGGTGAGACCCAGTACTTC | CASSKLAGGGETQYF
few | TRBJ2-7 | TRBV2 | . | TGTGCCAGCAGTGAAGCGCGACAGGGAGGCGAGCAGTACTTC | CASSEARQGGEQYF
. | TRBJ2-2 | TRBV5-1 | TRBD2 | TGCGCCAGCAGCCGCACCGGCGGGGGAAACACCGGGGAGCTGTTTTTT | CASSRTGGGNTGELFF
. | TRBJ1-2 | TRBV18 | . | TGTGCCAGCTCGAACACCAGACAGAATAACTATGGCTACACCTTC | CASSNTRQNNYGYTF
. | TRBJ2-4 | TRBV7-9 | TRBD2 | TGTGCCAGCAGCCCCAGCGGGGGCGGGGACATTCAGTACTTC | CASSPSGGGDIQYF